This passage covers 3 T cell receptor beta chains from one sample sequenced in a study of shared clonotypes between healthy human individuals. Produced via immunoSEQ multiplex PCR; TCRdb's table is partial and in-frame only. The sample yields hundreds of thousands of clones, 95% to 98% seen once. Only CD45RO-negative cells positively selected for CCR7 counted as naive CD8 cells, so terminally differentiated effector memory CD45RA+ cells were excluded. The material sequenced was naive CD8+ T cells sorted from blood. The receptor set was obtained from a man aged 25-40 years in good health.

The chain is built from TRBV21-1 and TRBJ2-1. TRBV21-1 is noted as a pseudogene. This CDR3 has 17 residues. In DNA, the CDR3 is TGTGCCAGCAGCACCTGTCGACTAGAGGGGGCCTACAATGAGCAGTTCTTC. The encoded protein is CASSTCRLEGAYNEQFF.

The rearrangement uses TRBV7-2 and TRBJ2-7, with 11 positions matching TRBD1. V gave up 5 bases and J gave up 2 bases; unmatched junction bases: 8. The CDR3 is made up of 16 amino acids. Per the germline V gene, CDR1 is SGHTA and CDR2 is FQGNSA. CDR3 in amino acids: CASSLNGQGATYEQYF. CDR3 sequence (DNA): TGTGCCAGCAGCCTCAATGGACAGGGGGCAACCTACGAGCAGTACTTC. The full variable domain, in which reference TRBV7-2 and TRBJ2-7 provide the parts outside the CDR3, is GAGVSQSPSNKVTEKGKDVELRCDPISGHTALYWYRQSLGQGLEFLIYFQGNSAPDKSGLPSDRFSAERTGGSVSTLTIQRTQQEDSAVYLCASSLNGQGATYEQYFGPGTRLTVT.

The CDR3 region has the DNA TGTGCCAGCATAGAGAGGCATCCGCGCAATCAGCCCCAGCATTTT. Translated, it gives CASIERHPRNQPQHF. The J gene is TRBJ1-5, the V gene TRBV28; D remains unclear. This CDR3 has 15 amino acids. V was trimmed by 7 bases and J by 2 bases, leaving 15 bases between them. Germline assignment: CDR1 MDHEN and CDR2 SYDVKM.